The TCR beta chain under discussion was sequenced for a study of identical twins. Through template switching, a universal primer site was introduced, and the cDNA contained unique molecular identifiers. TCRdb reprocessed the 5' RACE reads via MiXCR and lists one record per CDR3 protein. The sample yields 510,000 or so distinct CDR3 sequences, roughly 15% seen once. This clonotype was observed a handful of times. Its antigen is unidentified. General observations from the study: Fewer insertions characterized abundant cord blood beta clonotypes, whereas memory repertoires showed none. For monozygotic twins, models underestimated out-of-frame TCR alpha sharing. Out-of-frame alpha sequences common to twins were enriched for low generation probability.

This CDR3 is built from 15 residues. The V end lost 6 bases, the J end lost 3 bases, and 14 bases lay between the germline ends. The germline gives CDR1 ENHRY, CDR2 SYGVKD. The data also belong to a second study, concerning yellow fever vaccine responses in identical twins.

The V call is TRBV10-3, the J call TRBJ2-2, with a tentative D call TRBD1 (5 bases). This clonotype was sampled from a woman between 18 and 30 years old in good health. Sequenced input: CD4+ T cells sorted from blood. CDR3 in DNA: TGTGCCATCAGAGACGCAAGGGGTGACACCGGGGAGCTGTTTTTT. Amino acids: CAIRDARGDTGELFF.